Detailed here is one T cell receptor (beta chain). What it recognizes is unknown. Unique molecular identifiers tagged the TCR beta cDNA libraries. TCRdb ran MiXCR on the PCR reads and lists one entry per CDR3 protein. In the table there are roughly 870,000 distinct CDR3 sequences, under 70% of which are singletons. V was shortened by 1 base and J by 9 bases, with 10 bases between the two germline ends. The CDR3 extends over 13 amino acids. Germline CDR1 SGHDN, CDR2 FVKESK. The data were taken from a study of post-analysis software for immune sequencing data. Study-wide results and limits: TRBV segments more frequent in patients than in controls numbered roughly 5 and included TRBV5-6, TRBV5-1 and TRBV20-1.

What was sequenced was blood. The clonotype comes from a girl aged 10 to 17 with multiple sclerosis. This rearrangement joins TRBV14 to TRBJ2-1; possible D gene TRBD2, 5 bases. The CDR3 bases are TGTGCCAGCAGCCAAGGGGGAGTTCTTGAGCAGTTCTTC. Amino acids: CASSQGGVLEQFF.